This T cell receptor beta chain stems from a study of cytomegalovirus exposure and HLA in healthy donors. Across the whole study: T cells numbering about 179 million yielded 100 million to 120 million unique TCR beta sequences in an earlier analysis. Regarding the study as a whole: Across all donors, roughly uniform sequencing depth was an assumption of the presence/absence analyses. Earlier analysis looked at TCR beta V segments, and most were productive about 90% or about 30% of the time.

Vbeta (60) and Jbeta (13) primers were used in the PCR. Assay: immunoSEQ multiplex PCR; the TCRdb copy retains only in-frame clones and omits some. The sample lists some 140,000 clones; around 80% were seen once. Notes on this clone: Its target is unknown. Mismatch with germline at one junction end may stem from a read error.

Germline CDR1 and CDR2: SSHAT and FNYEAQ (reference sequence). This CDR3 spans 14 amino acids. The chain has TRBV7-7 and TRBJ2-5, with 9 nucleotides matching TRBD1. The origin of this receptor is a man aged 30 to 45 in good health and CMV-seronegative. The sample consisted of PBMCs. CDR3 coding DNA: TGTGCTAGCAGCATCGGACAGGGGCAAGAGACCCAGTACTTC. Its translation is CASSIGQGQETQYF.